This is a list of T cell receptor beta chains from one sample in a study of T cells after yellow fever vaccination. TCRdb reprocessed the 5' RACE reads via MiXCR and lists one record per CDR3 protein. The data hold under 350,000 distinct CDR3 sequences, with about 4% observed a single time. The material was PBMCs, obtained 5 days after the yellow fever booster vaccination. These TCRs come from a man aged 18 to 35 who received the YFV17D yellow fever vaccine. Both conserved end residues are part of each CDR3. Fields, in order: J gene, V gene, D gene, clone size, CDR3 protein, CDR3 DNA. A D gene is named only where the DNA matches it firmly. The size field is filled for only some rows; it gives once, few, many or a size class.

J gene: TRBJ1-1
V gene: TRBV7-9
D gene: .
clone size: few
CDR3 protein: CASSLERENTEAFF
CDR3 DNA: TGTGCCAGCAGCTTAGAGCGGGAGAACACTGAAGCTTTCTTT

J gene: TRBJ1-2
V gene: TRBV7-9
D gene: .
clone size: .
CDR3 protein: CASSRGGANGYTF
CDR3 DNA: TGTGCCAGCAGCCGAGGGGGGGCGAATGGCTACACCTTC

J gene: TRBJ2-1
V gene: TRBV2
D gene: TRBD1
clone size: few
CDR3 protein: CASSSLDRSSYNEQFF
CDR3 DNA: TGTGCCAGCTCCTCCCTGGACAGGAGCTCCTACAATGAGCAGTTCTTC

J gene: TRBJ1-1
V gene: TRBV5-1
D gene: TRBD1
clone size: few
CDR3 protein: CASSFRTGPTEAFF
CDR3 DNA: TGCGCCAGCAGCTTTCGGACAGGACCCACTGAAGCTTTCTTT

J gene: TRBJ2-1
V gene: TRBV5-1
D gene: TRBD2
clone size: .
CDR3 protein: CASSLETSGRGEQFF
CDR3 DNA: TGCGCCAGCAGCTTGGAGACTAGCGGGAGGGGTGAGCAGTTCTTC

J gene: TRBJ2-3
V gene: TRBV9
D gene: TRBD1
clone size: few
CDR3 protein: CASSTRQGANTDTQYF
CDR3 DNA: TGTGCCAGCAGCACGAGACAGGGGGCAAACACAGATACGCAGTATTTT

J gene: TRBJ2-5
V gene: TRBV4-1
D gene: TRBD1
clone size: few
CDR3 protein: CASSPGTAFLGETQYF
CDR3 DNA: TGCGCCAGCAGCCCAGGGACAGCCTTTCTAGGGGAGACCCAGTACTTC

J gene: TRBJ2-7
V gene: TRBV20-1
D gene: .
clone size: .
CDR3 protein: CSATQNGYEQYF
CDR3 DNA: TGCAGTGCTACCCAGAACGGCTACGAGCAGTACTTC

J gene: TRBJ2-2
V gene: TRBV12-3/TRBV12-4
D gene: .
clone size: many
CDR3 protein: CASSPLGLLNTGELFF
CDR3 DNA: TGTGCCAGCAGCCCACTGGGGCTCCTGAACACCGGGGAGCTGTTTTTT

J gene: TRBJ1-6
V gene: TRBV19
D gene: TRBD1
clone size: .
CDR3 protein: CASRIKSGTGGFSPLHF
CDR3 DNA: TGTGCCAGTAGGATAAAGTCCGGGACAGGGGGCTTTTCACCCCTCCACTTT

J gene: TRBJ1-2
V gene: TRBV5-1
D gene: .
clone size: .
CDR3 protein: CASSSAYGYTF
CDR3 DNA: TGCGCCAGCAGCTCCGCTTATGGCTACACCTTC

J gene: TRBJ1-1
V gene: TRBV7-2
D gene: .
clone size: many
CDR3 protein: CASSLRQPNTEAFF
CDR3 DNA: TGTGCCAGCAGCTTACGGCAGCCGAACACTGAAGCTTTCTTT

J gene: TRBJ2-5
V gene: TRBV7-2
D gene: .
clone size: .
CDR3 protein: CASSLEDATQYF
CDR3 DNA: TGTGCCAGCAGCTTAGAGGACGCGACCCAGTACTTC

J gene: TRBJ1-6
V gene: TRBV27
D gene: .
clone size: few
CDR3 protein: CASSLGLHNSPLHF
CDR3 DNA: TGTGCCAGCAGTTTAGGTTTGCATAATTCACCCCTCCACTTT

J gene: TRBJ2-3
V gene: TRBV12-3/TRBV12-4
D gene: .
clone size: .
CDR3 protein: CASSFVVGANTDTQYF
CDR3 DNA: TGTGCCAGCAGTTTTGTTGTAGGGGCGAACACAGATACGCAGTATTTT

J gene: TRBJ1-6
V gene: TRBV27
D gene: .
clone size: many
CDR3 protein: CASSLGGVISPLHF
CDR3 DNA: TGTGCCAGCAGTTTAGGGGGGGTGATTTCACCCCTCCACTTT

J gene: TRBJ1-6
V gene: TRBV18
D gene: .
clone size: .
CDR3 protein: CASRPGTFKSPLHF
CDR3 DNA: TGTGCCAGCCGGCCCGGGACCTTTAAGTCACCCCTCCACTTT

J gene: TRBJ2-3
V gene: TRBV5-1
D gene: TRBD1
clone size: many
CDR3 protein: CASRRQGFPADTQYF
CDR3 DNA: TGCGCCAGCAGACGACAGGGTTTTCCTGCAGATACGCAGTATTTT

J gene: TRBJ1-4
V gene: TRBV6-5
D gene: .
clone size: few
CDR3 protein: CASSYSWSGEKLFF
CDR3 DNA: TGTGCCAGCAGTTACTCGTGGTCGGGTGAAAAACTGTTTTTT

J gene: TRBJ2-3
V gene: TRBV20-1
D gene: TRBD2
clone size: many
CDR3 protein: CSAGPLAGGPGTQYF
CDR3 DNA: TGCAGTGCCGGGCCCCTAGCGGGGGGGCCCGGTACGCAGTATTTT

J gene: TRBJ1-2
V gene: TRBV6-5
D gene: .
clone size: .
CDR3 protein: CASSYSGGNYGYTF
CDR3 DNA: TGTGCCAGCAGTTACTCGGGGGGGAACTATGGCTACACCTTC

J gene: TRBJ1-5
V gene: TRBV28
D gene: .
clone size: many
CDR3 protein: CASSPGIRPQHF
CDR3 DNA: TGTGCCAGCAGTCCGGGGATACGGCCCCAGCATTTT

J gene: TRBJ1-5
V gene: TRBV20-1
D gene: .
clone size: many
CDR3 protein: CSATRTESQPQHF
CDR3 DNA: TGCAGTGCTACACGGACAGAAAGCCAGCCCCAGCATTTT

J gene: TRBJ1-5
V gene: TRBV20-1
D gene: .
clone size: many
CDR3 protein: CSAHRGDQPQHF
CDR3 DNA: TGCAGTGCTCACAGAGGGGATCAGCCCCAGCATTTT

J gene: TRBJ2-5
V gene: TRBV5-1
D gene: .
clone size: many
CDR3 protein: CASSPLGGPETQYF
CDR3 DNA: TGCGCCAGCAGTCCTCTGGGGGGGCCAGAGACCCAGTACTTC

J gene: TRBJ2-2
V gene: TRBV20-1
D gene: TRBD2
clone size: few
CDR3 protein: CSASPGTSAGELFF
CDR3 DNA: TGCAGTGCTAGCCCCGGGACTAGCGCAGGGGAGCTGTTTTTT

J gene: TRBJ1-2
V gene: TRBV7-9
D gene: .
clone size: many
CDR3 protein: CASSPRDIHYGYTF
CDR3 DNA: TGTGCCAGCAGCCCGAGGGACATCCATTATGGCTACACCTTC

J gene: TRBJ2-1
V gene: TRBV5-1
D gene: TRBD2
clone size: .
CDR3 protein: CASSLLGGNEQFF
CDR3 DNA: TGCGCCAGCAGCTTGTTGGGAGGGAATGAGCAGTTCTTC

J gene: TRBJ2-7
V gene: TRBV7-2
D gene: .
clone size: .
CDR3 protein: CASSLRGGLSYEQYF
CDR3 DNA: TGTGCCAGCAGCTTACGCGGGGGCCTTTCCTACGAGCAGTACTTC

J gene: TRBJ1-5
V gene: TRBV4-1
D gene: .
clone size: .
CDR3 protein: CASSPRLAANQPQHF
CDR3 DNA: TGCGCCAGCAGCCCCCGGTTGGCGGCCAATCAGCCCCAGCATTTT

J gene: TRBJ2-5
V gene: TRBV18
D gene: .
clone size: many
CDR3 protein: CASSPPPGRGFVGYQETQYF
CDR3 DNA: TGTGCCAGCTCACCTCCACCGGGCCGAGGGTTTGTGGGGTACCAAGAGACCCAGTACTTC

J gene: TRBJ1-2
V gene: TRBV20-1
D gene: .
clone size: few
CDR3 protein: CSASDFGYLGDTF
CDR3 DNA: TGCAGTGCTAGCGACTTTGGTTACCTGGGAGACACCTTC

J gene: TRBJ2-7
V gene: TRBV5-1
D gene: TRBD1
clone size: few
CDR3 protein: CASSIRQGPYEQYF
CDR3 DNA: TGCGCCAGCAGCATTCGACAGGGTCCCTACGAGCAGTACTTC

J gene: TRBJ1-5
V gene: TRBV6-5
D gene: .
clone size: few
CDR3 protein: CASSYSGGYQPQHF
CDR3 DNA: TGTGCCAGCAGTTATTCGGGGGGATATCAGCCCCAGCATTTT

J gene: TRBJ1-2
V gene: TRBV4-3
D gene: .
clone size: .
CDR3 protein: CASSQETGSTYGYTF
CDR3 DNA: TGCGCCAGCAGCCAAGAAACGGGATCAACCTATGGCTACACCTTC

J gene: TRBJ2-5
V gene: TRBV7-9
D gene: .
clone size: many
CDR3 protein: CASSFWTYLETQYF
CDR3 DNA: TGTGCCAGCAGCTTTTGGACGTACTTAGAGACCCAGTACTTC

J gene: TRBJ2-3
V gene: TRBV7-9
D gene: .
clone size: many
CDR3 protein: CASSFATGGTDTQYF
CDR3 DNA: TGTGCCAGCAGCTTCGCGACAGGAGGCACAGATACGCAGTATTTT

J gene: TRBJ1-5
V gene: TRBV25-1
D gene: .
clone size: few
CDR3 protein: CASSEGRQPQHF
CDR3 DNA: TGTGCCAGCAGTGAGGGACGCCAGCCCCAGCATTTT

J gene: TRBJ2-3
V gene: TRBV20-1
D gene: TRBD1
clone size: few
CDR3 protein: CSAPTTGIPDTQYF
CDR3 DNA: TGCAGTGCTCCGACGACAGGGATCCCAGATACGCAGTATTTT

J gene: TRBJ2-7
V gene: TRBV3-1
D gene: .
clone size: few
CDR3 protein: CASSQAVFSRGGSYEQYF
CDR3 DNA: TGTGCCAGCAGCCAAGCCGTTTTTTCGAGGGGCGGTTCCTACGAGCAGTACTTC

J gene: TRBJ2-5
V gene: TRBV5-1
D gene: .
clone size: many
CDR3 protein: CASSLPEETQYF
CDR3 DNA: TGCGCCAGCAGCTTGCCAGAAGAGACCCAGTACTTC

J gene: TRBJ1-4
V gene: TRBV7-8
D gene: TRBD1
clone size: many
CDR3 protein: CASSLTGNSEKLFF
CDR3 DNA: TGTGCCAGCAGCTTGACAGGGAATTCCGAAAAACTGTTTTTT

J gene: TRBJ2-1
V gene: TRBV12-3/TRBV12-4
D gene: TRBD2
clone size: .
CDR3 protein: CASSPGLAGGSSYNEQFF
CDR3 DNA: TGTGCCAGCAGTCCGGGACTAGCGGGGGGGAGCTCCTACAATGAGCAGTTCTTC

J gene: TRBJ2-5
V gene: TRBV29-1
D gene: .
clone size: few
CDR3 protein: CSGRQLYQETQYF
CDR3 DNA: TGCAGCGGACGACAGTTGTACCAAGAGACCCAGTACTTC

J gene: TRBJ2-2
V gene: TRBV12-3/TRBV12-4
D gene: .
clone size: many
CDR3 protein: CASSPLTGELFF
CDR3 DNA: TGTGCCAGCAGTCCACTCACCGGGGAGCTGTTTTTT

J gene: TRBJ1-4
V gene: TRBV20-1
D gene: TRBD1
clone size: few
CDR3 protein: CSAIQDRLTTNEKLFF
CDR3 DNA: TGCAGTGCTATTCAGGACAGGCTTACAACTAATGAAAAACTGTTTTTT

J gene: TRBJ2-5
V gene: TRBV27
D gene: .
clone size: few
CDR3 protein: CASSPYKDPRVQETQYF
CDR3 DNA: TGTGCCAGCAGTCCTTACAAGGACCCAAGAGTGCAAGAGACCCAGTACTTC

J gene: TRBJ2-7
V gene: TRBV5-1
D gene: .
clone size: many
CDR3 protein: CASSLWRNEQYF
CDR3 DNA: TGCGCCAGCAGCTTGTGGAGAAACGAGCAGTACTTC

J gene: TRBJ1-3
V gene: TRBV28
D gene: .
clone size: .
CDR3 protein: CASSLTHRVIYF
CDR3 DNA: TGTGCCAGCAGTTTAACCCACAGGGTCATATATTTT

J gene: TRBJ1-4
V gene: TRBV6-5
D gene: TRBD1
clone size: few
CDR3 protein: CASSSGWGQGSEKLFF
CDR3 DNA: TGTGCCAGCAGTTCCGGTTGGGGACAGGGAAGTGAAAAACTGTTTTTT

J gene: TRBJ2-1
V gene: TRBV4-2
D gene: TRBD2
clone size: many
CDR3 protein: CASSQDRRAGPYNEQFF
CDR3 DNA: TGTGCCAGCAGCCAAGATCGTCGAGCGGGGCCATACAATGAGCAGTTCTTC

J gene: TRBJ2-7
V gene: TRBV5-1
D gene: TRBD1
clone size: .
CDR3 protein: CASSLDTGVFEQYF
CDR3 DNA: TGCGCCAGCAGCTTGGATACAGGGGTCTTTGAGCAGTACTTC

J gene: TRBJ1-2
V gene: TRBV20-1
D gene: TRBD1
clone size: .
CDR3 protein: CSASAGQGTYGYTF
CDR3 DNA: TGCAGTGCTAGTGCGGGACAGGGGACCTATGGCTACACCTTC